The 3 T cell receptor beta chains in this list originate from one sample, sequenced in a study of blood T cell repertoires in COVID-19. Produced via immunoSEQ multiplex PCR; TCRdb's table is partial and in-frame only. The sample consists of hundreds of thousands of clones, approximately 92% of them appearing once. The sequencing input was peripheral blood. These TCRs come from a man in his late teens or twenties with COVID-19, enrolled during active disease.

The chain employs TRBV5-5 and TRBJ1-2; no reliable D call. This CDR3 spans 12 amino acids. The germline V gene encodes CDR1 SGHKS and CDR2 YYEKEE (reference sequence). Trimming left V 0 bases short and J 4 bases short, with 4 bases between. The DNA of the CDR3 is TGTGCCAGCAGCTTGGGAGCCTATGGCTACACCTTC. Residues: CASSLGAYGYTF.

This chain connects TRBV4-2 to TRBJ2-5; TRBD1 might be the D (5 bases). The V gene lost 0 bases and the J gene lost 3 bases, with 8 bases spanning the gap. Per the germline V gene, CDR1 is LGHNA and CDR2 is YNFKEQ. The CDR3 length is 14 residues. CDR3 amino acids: CASSQEMTEETQYF. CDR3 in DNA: TGTGCCAGCAGCCAAGAGATGACAGAAGAGACCCAGTACTTC.

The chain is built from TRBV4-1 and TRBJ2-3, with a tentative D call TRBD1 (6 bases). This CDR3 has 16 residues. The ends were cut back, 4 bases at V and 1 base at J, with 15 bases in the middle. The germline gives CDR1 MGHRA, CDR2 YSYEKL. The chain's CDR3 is CASSLSPDSRTDTQYF. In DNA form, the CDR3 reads TGCGCCAGCAGCCTCTCCCCGGACAGCCGCACAGATACGCAGTATTTT.